This T cell receptor (beta chain) was observed in a study of PD-L1 blockade in urothelial cancer. TCRdb's table, derived via immunoSEQ multiplex PCR, lists solely in-frame clones and lacks some. The profile shows some 80,000 clones, roughly 90% of them singletons. The clonotype was recovered from an older woman with urothelial cancer. Here the sequenced sample was PBMCs, taken around atezolizumab (anti-PD-L1) treatment.

Written as DNA, the CDR3 is TGTGCCAGCAGCAACGCCAGGGGAGAGGGGATCCCCTACGAGCAGTACTTC. This gives the protein CASSNARGEGIPYEQYF. The rearrangement joins TRBV5-5 to TRBJ2-7; D may be TRBD1 (6 bases). The CDR3 consists of 17 residues. V lost 4 bases to trimming and J lost 2 bases, with 22 bases between them. Germline V lookup: CDR1 SGHKS, CDR2 YYEKEE (reference sequence).